The 21 T cell receptor beta chains in this list originate from one sample, sequenced in a study of T cell responses to AZD1222 COVID-19 vaccine (dated by TCRdb to about 2021). The label giving this sample's time point can be read as: about 28 days (+/-7) after the second vaccine dose. The library was built by means of the immunoSEQ multiplex PCR assay. TCRdb re-hosts the immuneACCESS table, in-frame sequences only. Its copies lack some clones; in the studies checked, an unresolved V gene accounts for under half of them, and the cause for the rest is not known. The sample table shows around 120,000 clones, and more than 70% are seen once. Roughly a sixth of the sample is held by the ten biggest clonotypes. The specimen was peripheral blood, collected 28 days after the second AZD1222 dose. These receptors were collected from an adult who received the AZD1222 COVID-19 vaccine.

The V and J genes are TRBV18 and TRBJ2-7; 7 nucleotides agree with TRBD1. Germline trimming cut 3 bases from V and 4 bases from J; bases unmatched to any gene: 9. The germline gives CDR1 KGHSH, CDR2 LQKENI. This CDR3 comprises 15 residues. CDR3 sequence reads: CASSPLQGRGYEQYF. The CDR3 nucleotides are TGTGCCAGCTCACCTTTACAGGGGCGTGGATACGAGCAGTACTTC.

The rearrangement uses TRBV29-1 and TRBJ1-1; D is unresolved. V lost 3 bases and J 11 bases, leaving 16 bases between the germline ends. CDR1 is SQVTM and CDR2 is ANQGSEA in the germline V gene. The CDR3 length is 12 residues. CDR3 in DNA: TGCAGCGTTGATTTTTCATCGGGAGCGGCTTTCTTT. Translation: CSVDFSSGAAFF.

V and J are TRBV4-1 and TRBJ2-1; D tentatively reads TRBD1 or TRBD2 (5 bases each). The length of the CDR3 is 11 residues. Per germline, CDR1 MGHRA and CDR2 YSYEKL. The germline V and J ends were trimmed by 5 bases and 8 bases, with 7 bases remaining between them. DNA for the CDR3: TGCGCCAGCAGCTTGGGGGATGAGCAGTTCTTC. This translates into CASSLGDEQFF.

This clone is a singleton in its sample. The CDR3 spells CASSRTTGGSYNEQFF. The DNA of the CDR3 is TGTGCCAGCAGTAGAACGACAGGGGGCTCCTACAATGAGCAGTTCTTC. The genes are TRBV2 and TRBJ2-1; 9 bases match TRBD1. CDR1 and CDR2 (germline): SNHLY, FYNNEI. This CDR3 contains 16 residues. V was clipped by 5 bases and J by 0 bases; unmatched bases: 5.

This chain joins TRBV7-9 and TRBJ2-1; D uncertain. Germline V CDR1 and CDR2: SEHNR, FQNEAQ (reference sequence). Trimming removed 3 bases from V and 0 bases from J, with 12 bases in between. The CDR3 runs 16 residues. This chain's CDR3 is CASSFIEQSSYNEQFF. CDR3 bases: TGTGCCAGCAGCTTTATTGAACAGAGCTCCTACAATGAGCAGTTCTTC.

The chain employs TRBV4-3 and TRBJ2-7; TRBD1 matches at 8 bases. CDR3 length: 16 residues. CDR1 and CDR2 from the germline V gene are LGHNA and YSLEER. Germline trimming cut 3 bases from V and 4 bases from J; bases unmatched to any gene: 11. The CDR3 sequence is CASSQRFRGQGYEQYF. As DNA, the CDR3 is TGCGCCAGCAGCCAGCGATTCAGGGGGCAGGGATACGAGCAGTACTTC.

The V call is TRBV24-1, the J call TRBJ2-1; 7 nucleotides line up with TRBD1. Trimming took 7 bases from V and 5 from J; bases not matched to a gene: 7. The CDR3 spans 14 residues. The germline V gene has CDR1 KGHDR and CDR2 SFDVKD. The CDR3 DNA follows: TGTGCCACCAGAAAAACGACAGGGAACAATGAGCAGTTCTTC. The encoded protein is CATRKTTGNNEQFF.

This clone was found a few times. V is TRBV5-1 and J is TRBJ1-1; D not certain. V gave up 8 bases and J gave up 0 bases, with 17 bases separating them. Germline values: CDR1 SGHRS, CDR2 YFSETQ. The CDR3 runs to 15 residues. The CDR3 nucleotides read TGCGCCAGTGGCGGGGATTGGTCCATGAACACTGAAGCTTTCTTT. As protein: CASGGDWSMNTEAFF.

V and J are TRBV7-9 and TRBJ1-1; tentatively, D is TRBD1 (6 bases). The CDR3 covers 14 residues. Trimming shortened V by 2 bases and J by 4 bases, and 11 bases separated the two germline ends. Germline V gene lookup returns CDR1 SEHNR and CDR2 FQNEAQ (reference sequence). CDR3 DNA sequence: TGTGCCAGCAGCTTACAACAGGGCAGCACTGAAGCTTTCTTT. Protein sequence: CASSLQQGSTEAFF.

The chain links TRBV6-2 or TRBV6-3 to TRBJ1-2; D is ambiguous. The CDR3 spans 13 residues. V lost 2 bases to trimming and J lost 4 bases, with 8 bases between them. Germline assignment: CDR1 MNHEY and CDR2 SVGEGT. The CDR3 reads CASSYGQSYGYTF. For the CDR3, the DNA is TGTGCCAGCAGTTACGGTCAGAGCTATGGCTACACCTTC.

The J gene is TRBJ1-1, the V gene TRBV7-8, with a tentative D call TRBD1 (5 bases). In germline, CDR1 is SGHVS, CDR2 FQNEAQ. CDR3 length: 14 residues. V dropped 5 bases and J dropped 0 bases, with 10 bases sitting between them. CDR3 coding DNA: TGTGCCAGCAGCCGGGACGGTTTGAACACTGAAGCTTTCTTT. It encodes CASSRDGLNTEAFF.

The table lists this clone with a count of one. The V gene is TRBV6-5, the J gene TRBJ1-5; D is ambiguous. V gave up 3 bases and J gave up 7 bases, with 10 bases separating them. Germline V gives CDR1 MNHEY, CDR2 SVGAGI. The CDR3 is 13 residues long. CDR3 region: CASSYWLGQPQHF. The CDR3 DNA is TGTGCCAGCAGTTATTGGCTGGGGCAGCCCCAGCATTTT.

This CDR3 reads CASSLHNGRTIKTGELFF. CDR3 bases: TGTGCCAGCAGCTTGCACAACGGGCGGACTATTAAGACCGGGGAGCTGTTTTTT. V and J are TRBV7-2 and TRBJ2-2; TRBD2 is a possible D gene (6 bases). CDR1 is SGHTA, CDR2 FQGNSA, per germline. The CDR3 has 18 residues. Trimming stripped 3 bases from V and 5 bases from J, with 22 bases between.

The rearrangement links TRBV3-1 (or the pseudogene TRBV3-2) to TRBJ2-6; D not certain. The germline V gene encodes CDR1 LGHDT and CDR2 YNNKEL (reference sequence). The CDR3 is made up of 16 amino acids. The V and J ends lost 4 bases and 0 bases respectively, with 10 bases between them. The CDR3 region is CASSLLGVSGANVLTF. For the CDR3, the DNA is TGTGCCAGCAGCCTTTTGGGTGTCTCTGGGGCCAACGTCCTGACTTTC.

The genes are TRBV28 and TRBJ2-7, with 7 bases fitting TRBD1. The junction had 7 bases not matched to a gene; V was cut back by 6 bases and J by 2 bases. The germline gives CDR1 MDHEN, CDR2 SYDVKM. The CDR3 totals 14 residues. CDR3: CASRRDRVTYEQYF. In nucleotides, the CDR3 is TGTGCCAGCAGGCGAGACAGGGTCACCTACGAGCAGTACTTC.

This chain uses TRBV5-1 with TRBJ1-5; TRBD1 agrees at 7 bases. The CDR3 is 15 amino acids. V was clipped by 3 bases and J by 7 bases; unmatched bases: 10. CDR1 is SGHRS, CDR2 YFSETQ, per germline. The CDR3 here is CASSSTGDERQPQHF. The DNA for the CDR3 is TGCGCCAGCAGCTCCACAGGGGACGAACGGCAGCCCCAGCATTTT.

This chain uses TRBV6-5 with TRBJ1-1, with D unclear. CDR3 length: 12 amino acids. Trimming shortened V by 2 bases and J by 8 bases, and 9 bases separated the two germline ends. CDR1 is MNHEY, CDR2 SVGAGI, per germline. CDR3 sequence reads: CASSYGYAEAFF. For the CDR3, the DNA is TGTGCCAGCAGTTACGGGTACGCGGAAGCTTTCTTT.

The rearrangement links TRBV9 to TRBJ2-1, with 8 bases aligning to TRBD2. The germline V gene has CDR1 SGDLS and CDR2 YYNGEE. The CDR3 runs 18 residues. The V segment lost 0 bases and the J segment 3 bases; nucleotides outside the gene matches: 11. The CDR3 nucleotides read TGTGCCAGCAGCGTAGTTCCCCCCGGGGGGGCAAGCTACAATGAGCAGTTCTTC. Translation: CASSVVPPGGASYNEQFF. Together with reference TRBV9 and TRBJ2-1, the CDR3 gives the full variable domain: DSGVTQTPKHLITATGQRVTLRCSPRSGDLSVYWYQQSLDQGLQFLIQYYNGEERAKGNILERFSAQQFPDLHSELNLSSLELGDSALYFCASSVVPPGGASYNEQFFGPGTRLTVL.

The chain links TRBV5-1 to TRBJ2-7; 9 bases line up with TRBD1. Germline V CDR1 and CDR2: SGHRS, YFSETQ. The length of the CDR3 is 16 residues. V shed 0 bases, J shed 3 bases, and the junction held 7 bases outside the gene matches. CDR3 nucleotide sequence: TGCGCCAGCAGCTTGGCCCCGGGACAGGGTCGCTACGAGCAGTACTTC. It encodes CASSLAPGQGRYEQYF.

The chain has TRBV4-1 and TRBJ1-2, with D possibly TRBD1 on 5 matching bases. The V gene's germline CDR1 is MGHRA and CDR2 YSYEKL. Trimming left V 3 bases short and J 6 bases short, with 17 bases between. This CDR3 spans 15 amino acids. This CDR3 is CASSQKGTGTDGYTF. CDR3 DNA sequence: TGCGCCAGCAGCCAGAAGGGCACAGGTACGGATGGCTACACCTTC.

The V gene is TRBV19, the J gene TRBJ2-7; D possibly matches TRBD1 or TRBD2 (6 bases each). The V and J ends lost 6 bases and 1 base respectively, with 16 bases between them. The CDR3 is 15 residues long. The germline V gene has CDR1 LNHDA and CDR2 SQIVND (reference sequence). The DNA of the CDR3 is TGTGCCAGTAGCCGAAGGGGGGCCTTATCCTACGAGCAGTACTTC. Translating gives CASSRRGALSYEQYF.